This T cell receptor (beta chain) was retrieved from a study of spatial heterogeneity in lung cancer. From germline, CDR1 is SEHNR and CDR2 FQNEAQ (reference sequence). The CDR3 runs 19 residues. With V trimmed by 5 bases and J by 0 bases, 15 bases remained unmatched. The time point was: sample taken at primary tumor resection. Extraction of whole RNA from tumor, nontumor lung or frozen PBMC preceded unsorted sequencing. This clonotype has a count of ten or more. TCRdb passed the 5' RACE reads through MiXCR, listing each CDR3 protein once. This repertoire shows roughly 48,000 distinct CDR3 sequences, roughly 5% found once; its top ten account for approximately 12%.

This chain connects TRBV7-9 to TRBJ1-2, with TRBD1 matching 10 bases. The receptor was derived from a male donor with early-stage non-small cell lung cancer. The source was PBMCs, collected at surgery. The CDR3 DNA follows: TGTGCCAGCAGCCGACAGGGGGCGAACCTCATAAGACCTAACTATGGCTACACCTTC. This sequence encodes CASSRQGANLIRPNYGYTF.